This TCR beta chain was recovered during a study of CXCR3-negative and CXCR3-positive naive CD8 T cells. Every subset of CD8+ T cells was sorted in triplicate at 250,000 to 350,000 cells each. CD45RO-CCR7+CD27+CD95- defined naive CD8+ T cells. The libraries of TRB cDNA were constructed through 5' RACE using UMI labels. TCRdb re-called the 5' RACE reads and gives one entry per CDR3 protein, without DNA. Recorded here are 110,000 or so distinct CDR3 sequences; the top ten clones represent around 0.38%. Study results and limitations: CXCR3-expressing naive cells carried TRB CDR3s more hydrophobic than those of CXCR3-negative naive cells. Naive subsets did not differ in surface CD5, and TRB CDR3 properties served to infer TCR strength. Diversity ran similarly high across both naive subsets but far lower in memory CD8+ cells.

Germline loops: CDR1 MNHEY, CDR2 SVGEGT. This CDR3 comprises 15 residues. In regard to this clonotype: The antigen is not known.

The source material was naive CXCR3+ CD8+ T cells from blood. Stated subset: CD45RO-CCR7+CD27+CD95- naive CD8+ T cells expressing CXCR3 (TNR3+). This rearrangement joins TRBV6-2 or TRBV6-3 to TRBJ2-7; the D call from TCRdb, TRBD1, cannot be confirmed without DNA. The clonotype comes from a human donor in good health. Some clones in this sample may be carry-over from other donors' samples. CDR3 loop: CASSYSRDSDYEQYF.